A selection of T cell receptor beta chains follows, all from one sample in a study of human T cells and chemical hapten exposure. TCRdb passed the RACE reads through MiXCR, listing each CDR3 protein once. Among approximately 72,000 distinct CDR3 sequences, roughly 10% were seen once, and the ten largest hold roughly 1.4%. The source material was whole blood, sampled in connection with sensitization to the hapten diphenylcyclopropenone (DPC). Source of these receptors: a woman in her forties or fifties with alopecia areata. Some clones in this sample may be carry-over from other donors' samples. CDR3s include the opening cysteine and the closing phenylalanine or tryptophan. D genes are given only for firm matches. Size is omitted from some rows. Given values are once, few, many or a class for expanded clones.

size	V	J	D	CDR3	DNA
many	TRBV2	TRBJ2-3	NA	CASSGLGTDTQYF	TGTGCCAGCAGCGGACTGGGCACAGATACGCAGTATTTT
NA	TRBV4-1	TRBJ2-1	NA	CASSQDLAQPEFF	TGCGCCAGCAGCCAAGATTTGGCGCAACCCGAGTTCTTC
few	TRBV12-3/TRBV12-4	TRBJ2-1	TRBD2	CASRKAGGPKYNEQFF	TGTGCCAGCAGGAAAGCGGGAGGGCCAAAATACAATGAGCAGTTCTTC
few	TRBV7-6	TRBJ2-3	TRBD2	CASSLEGLAGVRSTDTQYF	TGTGCCAGCAGCTTAGAGGGACTAGCGGGAGTAAGGAGCACAGATACGCAGTATTTT
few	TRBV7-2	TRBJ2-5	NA	CASSFAGLPQETQYF	TGTGCCAGCAGCTTCGCAGGACTACCCCAAGAGACCCAGTACTTC
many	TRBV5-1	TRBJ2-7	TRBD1	CASSLSGTGFGEQYF	TGCGCCAGCAGCTTGTCCGGGACAGGGTTTGGCGAGCAGTACTTC
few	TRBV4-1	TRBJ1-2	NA	CASSLDPGAPGYGYTF	TGCGCCAGCAGTCTAGATCCGGGAGCCCCTGGCTATGGCTACACCTTC
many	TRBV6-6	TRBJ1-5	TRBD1	CASSKEGTGNQPQHF	TGTGCCAGCAGTAAAGAAGGGACAGGCAATCAGCCCCAGCATTTT
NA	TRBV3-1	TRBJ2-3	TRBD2	CASSPYTNKIAGITDTQYF	TGTGCCAGCAGCCCCTATACAAATAAAATAGCGGGGATCACAGATACGCAGTATTTT
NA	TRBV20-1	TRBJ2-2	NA	CSARADTGELFF	TGCAGCGCGAGGGCCGACACCGGGGAGCTGTTTTTT
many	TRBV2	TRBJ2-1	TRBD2	CASRDASGRGGDEQFF	TGTGCCAGCAGGGACGCTAGCGGGAGGGGCGGCGATGAGCAGTTCTTC
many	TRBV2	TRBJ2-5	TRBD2	CASSEAYASGRVQETQYF	TGTGCCAGCAGTGAAGCGTATGCTAGCGGGAGGGTCCAAGAGACCCAGTACTTC
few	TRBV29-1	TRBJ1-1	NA	CSVGLWSGTEAFF	TGCAGCGTGGGACTGTGGTCGGGAACTGAAGCTTTCTTT
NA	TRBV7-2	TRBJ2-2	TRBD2	CASRPPSGENTGELFF	TGTGCCAGCAGACCTCCGAGCGGGGAGAACACCGGGGAGCTGTTTTTT
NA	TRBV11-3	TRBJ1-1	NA	CASIGRNMNTEAFF	TGTGCCAGCATAGGGCGGAACATGAACACTGAAGCTTTCTTT
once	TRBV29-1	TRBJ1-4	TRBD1	CSVAGQITNEKLFF	TGCAGCGTTGCGGGACAGATAACTAATGAAAAACTGTTTTTT
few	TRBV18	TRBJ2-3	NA	CASLRGLADTQYF	TGTGCCAGCCTACGGGGTTTGGCAGATACGCAGTATTTT
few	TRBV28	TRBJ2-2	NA	CASSKRAGELFF	TGTGCCAGCAGTAAACGCGCCGGGGAGCTGTTTTTT